This record concerns one T cell receptor beta chain sequence. Its antigen is unidentified. From the reads, TCRdb called clonotypes with MiXCR, one entry per CDR3 protein. The sample yields 310,000 or so distinct CDR3 sequences, over 20% seen once. The data stem from a study of T cell repertoires in cytomegalovirus infection. Turning to the study itself: Indications of both CMV infection and matching HLA type were provided by public TCR beta signatures. Study conclusions and caveats: CMV-specific TCR beta clonotypes restricted by HLA-C were the ones dominating the ex vivo response. People with CMV and the relevant HLA were identified by cumulative public TCR beta family frequency.

Trimming shortened V by 0 bases and J by 1 base, and 10 bases separated the two germline ends. CDR3 length equals 16 residues. Germline lookup yields CDR1 LNHNV and CDR2 YYDKDF (reference sequence). This chain joins TRBV15 and TRBJ2-1; D unclear. This TCR was sampled from a human donor in good health (CMV status not recorded). Some clones in this sample may be carry-over from other donors' samples. Input material: PBMCs. CDR3 nucleotide sequence: TGTGCCACCAGCAGAGAGCCGACGTCTTCCTACAATGAGCAGTTCTTC. Residues: CATSREPTSSYNEQFF.